The source of this T cell receptor beta chain is a study of prognosis after radiotherapy for stage I lung cancer. At least ten counts were recorded for this clonotype. Genomic DNA was the source, and TCR beta CDR3 was amplified from it by two-round multiplex PCR. Gene-specific TRBV and TRBJ primers were used in PCR round one. TCRdb redid the calling of the multiplex PCR reads with MiXCR, one entry per CDR3 protein. The repertoire holds more than 25,000 distinct CDR3 sequences, with under 35% as singletons. This receptor was obtained from a donor at least 50 years old with non-small cell lung cancer. The sample consisted of PBMCs, taken before or after stereotactic body radiation therapy (not recorded which).

CDR3 loop: CASSIGPYNEQFF. As DNA, the CDR3 is TGTGCCAGTAGTATAGGTCCTTACAATGAGCAGTTCTTC. The rearrangement joins TRBV19 to TRBJ2-1; D unresolved. Germline loops: CDR1 LNHDA, CDR2 SQIVND (reference sequence). This CDR3 has 13 residues. V was trimmed by 1 base and J by 4 bases, leaving 5 bases between them.